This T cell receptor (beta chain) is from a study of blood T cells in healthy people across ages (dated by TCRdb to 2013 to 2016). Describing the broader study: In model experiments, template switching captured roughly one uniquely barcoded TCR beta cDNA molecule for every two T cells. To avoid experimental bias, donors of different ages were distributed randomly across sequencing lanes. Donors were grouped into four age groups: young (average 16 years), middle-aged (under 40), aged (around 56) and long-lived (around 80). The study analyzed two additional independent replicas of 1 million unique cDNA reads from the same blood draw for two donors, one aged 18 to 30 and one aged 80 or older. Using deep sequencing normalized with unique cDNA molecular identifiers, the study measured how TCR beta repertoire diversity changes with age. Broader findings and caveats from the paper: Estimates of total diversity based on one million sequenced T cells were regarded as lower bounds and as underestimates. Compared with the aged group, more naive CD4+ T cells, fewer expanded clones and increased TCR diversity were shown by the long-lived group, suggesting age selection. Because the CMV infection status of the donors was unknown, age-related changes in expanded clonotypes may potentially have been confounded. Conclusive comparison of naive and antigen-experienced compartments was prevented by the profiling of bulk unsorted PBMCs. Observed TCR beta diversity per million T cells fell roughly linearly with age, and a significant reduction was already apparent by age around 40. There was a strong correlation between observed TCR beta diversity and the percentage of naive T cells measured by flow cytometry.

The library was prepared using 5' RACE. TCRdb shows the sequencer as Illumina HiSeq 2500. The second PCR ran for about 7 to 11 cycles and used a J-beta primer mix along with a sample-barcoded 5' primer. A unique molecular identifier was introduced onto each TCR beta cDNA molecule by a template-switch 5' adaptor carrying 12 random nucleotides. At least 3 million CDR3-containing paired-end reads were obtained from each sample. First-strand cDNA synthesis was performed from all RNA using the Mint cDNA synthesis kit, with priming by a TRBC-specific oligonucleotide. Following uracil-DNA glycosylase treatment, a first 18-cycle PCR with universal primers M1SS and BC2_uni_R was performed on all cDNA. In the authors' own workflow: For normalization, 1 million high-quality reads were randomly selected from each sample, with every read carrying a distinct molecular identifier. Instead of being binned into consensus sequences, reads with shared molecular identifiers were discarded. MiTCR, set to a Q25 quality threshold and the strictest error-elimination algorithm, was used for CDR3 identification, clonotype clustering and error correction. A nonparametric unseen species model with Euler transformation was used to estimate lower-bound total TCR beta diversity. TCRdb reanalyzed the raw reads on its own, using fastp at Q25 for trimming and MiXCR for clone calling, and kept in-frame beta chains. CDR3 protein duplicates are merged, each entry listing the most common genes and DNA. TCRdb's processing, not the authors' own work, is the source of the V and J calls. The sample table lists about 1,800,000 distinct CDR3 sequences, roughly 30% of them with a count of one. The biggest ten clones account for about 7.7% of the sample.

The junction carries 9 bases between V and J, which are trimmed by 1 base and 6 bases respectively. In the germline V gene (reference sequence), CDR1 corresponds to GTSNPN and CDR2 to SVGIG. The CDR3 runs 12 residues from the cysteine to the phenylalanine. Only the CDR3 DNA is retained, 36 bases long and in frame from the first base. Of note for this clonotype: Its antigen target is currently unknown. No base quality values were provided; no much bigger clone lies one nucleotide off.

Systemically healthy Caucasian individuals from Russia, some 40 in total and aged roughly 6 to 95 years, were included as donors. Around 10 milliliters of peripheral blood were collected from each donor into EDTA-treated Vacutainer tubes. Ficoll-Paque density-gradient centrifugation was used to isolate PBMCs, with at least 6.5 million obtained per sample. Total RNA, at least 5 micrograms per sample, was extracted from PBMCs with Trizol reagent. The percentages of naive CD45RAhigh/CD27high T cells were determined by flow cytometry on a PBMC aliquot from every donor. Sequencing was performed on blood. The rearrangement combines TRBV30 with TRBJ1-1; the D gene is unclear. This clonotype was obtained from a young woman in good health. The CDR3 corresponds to CAWSGPGAEAFF. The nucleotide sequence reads TGTGCCTGGAGTGGGCCGGGCGCTGAAGCTTTCTTT.